This T cell receptor (beta chain) is from a study of Tregs in tolerant kidney transplant recipients. TCRdb's copy holds only in-frame clones and misses some; the assay was immunoSEQ multiplex PCR. The sample includes roughly 250,000 clones, 65% to 85% seen only once; the top ten take less than 0.75%. The germline CDR1 and CDR2 sequences are MDHEN and SYDVKM. With 1 base removed from V and 1 base from J, the gap between germline ends came to 7 bases. This CDR3 has 14 amino acids. The chain recombines TRBV28 with TRBJ1-1, with D unclear. The sequencing sample was made of CD4+ T cells from blood. This TCR was recovered from a human donor in good health. CDR3 residues: CASSLYLENTEAFF. The CDR3 DNA reads as TGTGCCAGCAGTTTATATTTGGAGAACACTGAAGCTTTCTTT.